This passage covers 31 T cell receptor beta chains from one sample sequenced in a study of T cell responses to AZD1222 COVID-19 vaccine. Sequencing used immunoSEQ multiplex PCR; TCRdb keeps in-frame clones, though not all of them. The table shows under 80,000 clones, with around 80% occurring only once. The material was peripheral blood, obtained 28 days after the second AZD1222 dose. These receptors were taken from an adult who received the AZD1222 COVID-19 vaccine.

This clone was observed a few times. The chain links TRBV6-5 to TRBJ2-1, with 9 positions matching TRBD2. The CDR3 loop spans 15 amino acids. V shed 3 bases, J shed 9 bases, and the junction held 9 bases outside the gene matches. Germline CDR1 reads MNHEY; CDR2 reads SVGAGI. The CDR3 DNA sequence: TGTGCCAGCAGTTATGCGGGAGGGCCCTCCCGTGAGCAGTTCTTC. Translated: CASSYAGGPSREQFF.

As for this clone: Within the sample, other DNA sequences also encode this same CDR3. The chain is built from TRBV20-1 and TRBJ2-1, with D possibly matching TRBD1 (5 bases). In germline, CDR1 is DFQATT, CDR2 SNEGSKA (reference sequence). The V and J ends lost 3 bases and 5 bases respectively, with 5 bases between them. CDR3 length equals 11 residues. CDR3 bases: TGCAGTGCTAGGGGGCACAATGAGCAGTTCTTC. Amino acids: CSARGHNEQFF.

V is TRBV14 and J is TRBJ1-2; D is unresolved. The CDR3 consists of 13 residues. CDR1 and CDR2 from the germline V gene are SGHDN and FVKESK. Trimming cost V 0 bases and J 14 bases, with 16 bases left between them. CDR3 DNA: TGTGCCAGCAGCCAAGATAGGATAGGGTGGCGGACCTTC. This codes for CASSQDRIGWRTF.

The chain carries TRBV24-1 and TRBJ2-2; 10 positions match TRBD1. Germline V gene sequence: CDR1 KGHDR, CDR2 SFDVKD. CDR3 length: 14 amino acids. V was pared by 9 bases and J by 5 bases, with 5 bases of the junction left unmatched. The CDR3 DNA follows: TGTGCCACCGGGACAGGGGTTGAGACCGGGGAGCTGTTTTTT. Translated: CATGTGVETGELFF.

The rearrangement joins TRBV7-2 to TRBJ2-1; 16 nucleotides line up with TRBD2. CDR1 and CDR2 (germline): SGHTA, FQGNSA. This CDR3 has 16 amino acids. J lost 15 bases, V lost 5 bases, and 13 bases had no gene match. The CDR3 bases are TGTGCCAGCAGCCCCCAGGGAGTGGGACTAGCGGGAGGGGGGTTCTTC. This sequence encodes CASSPQGVGLAGGGFF.

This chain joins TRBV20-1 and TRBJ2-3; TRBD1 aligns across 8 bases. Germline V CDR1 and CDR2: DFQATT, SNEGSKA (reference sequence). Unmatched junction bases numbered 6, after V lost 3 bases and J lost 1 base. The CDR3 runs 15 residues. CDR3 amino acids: CSASSQGARTDTQYF. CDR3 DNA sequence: TGCAGTGCTAGTTCTCAGGGGGCGCGCACAGATACGCAGTATTTT.

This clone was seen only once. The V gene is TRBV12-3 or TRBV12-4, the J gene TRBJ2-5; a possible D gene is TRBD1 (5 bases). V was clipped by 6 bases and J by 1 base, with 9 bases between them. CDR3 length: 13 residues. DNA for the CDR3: TGTGCCAGCAGGAACACAGGCCAAGAGACCCAGTACTTC. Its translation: CASRNTGQETQYF.

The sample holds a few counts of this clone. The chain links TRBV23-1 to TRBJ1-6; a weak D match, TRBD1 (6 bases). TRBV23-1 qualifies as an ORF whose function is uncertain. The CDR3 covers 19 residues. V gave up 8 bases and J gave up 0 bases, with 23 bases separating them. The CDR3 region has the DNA TGCGCCAGCGGCAGATGGGACACCAAGCCTTGCTCCTATAATTCACCCCTCCACTTT. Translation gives CASGRWDTKPCSYNSPLHF.

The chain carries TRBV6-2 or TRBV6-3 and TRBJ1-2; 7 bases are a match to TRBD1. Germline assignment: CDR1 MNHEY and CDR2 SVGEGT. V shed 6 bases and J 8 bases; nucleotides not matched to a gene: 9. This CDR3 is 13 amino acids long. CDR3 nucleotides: TGTGCCAGCAGCCGATCCGGGACAGAGGGCTACACCTTC. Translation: CASSRSGTEGYTF.

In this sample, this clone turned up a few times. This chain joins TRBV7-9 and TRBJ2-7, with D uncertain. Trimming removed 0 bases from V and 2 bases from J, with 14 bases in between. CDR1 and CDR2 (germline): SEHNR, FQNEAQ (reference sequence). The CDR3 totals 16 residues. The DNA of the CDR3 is TGTGCCAGCAGCTTAGCTAATAGTGGCCAAGCCTACGAGCAGTACTTC. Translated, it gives CASSLANSGQAYEQYF. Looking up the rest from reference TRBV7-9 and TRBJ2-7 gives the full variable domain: DTGVSQNPRHKITKRGQNVTFRCDPISEHNRLYWYRQTLGQGPEFLTYFQNEAQLEKSRLLSDRFSAERPKGSFSTLEIQRTEQGDSAMYLCASSLANSGQAYEQYFGPGTRLTVT.

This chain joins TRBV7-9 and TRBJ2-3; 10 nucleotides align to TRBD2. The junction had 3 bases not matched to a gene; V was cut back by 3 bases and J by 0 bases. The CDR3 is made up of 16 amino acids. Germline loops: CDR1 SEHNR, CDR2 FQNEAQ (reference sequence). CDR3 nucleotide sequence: TGTGCCAGCAGCTTCAGACTAGCGGGTAGCACAGATACGCAGTATTTT. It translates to CASSFRLAGSTDTQYF.

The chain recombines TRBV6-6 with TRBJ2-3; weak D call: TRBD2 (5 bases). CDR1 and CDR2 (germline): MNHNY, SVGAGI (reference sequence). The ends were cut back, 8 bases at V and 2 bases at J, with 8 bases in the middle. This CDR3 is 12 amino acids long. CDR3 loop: CASRDYTDTQYF. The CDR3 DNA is TGTGCCAGCCGGGATTACACAGATACGCAGTATTTT.

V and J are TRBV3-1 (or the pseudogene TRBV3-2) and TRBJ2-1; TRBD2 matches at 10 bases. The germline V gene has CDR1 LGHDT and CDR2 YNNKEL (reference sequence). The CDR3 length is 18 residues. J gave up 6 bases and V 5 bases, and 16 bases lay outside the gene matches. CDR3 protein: CASSSQGAASGSFNEQFF. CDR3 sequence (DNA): TGTGCCAGCAGCTCCCAAGGTGCGGCTAGCGGGAGTTTCAATGAGCAGTTCTTC.

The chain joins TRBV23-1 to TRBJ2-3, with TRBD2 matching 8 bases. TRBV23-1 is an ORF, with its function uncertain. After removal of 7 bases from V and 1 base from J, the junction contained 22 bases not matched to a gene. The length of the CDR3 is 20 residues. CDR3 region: CASTPEGGTGGLAGTDTQYF. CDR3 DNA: TGCGCCAGCACCCCCGAAGGGGGGACTGGAGGACTAGCAGGCACAGATACGCAGTATTTT.

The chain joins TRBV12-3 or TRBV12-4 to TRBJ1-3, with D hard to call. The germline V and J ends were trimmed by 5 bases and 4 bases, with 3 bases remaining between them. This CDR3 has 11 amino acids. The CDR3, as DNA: TGTGCCAGCAGTCCAGGAAACACCATATATTTT. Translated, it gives CASSPGNTIYF.

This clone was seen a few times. The CDR3 loop reads CASSLRSGPRRETQYF. CDR3 in DNA: TGTGCCAGCAGCTTGCGAAGCGGGCCCCGAAGAGAGACCCAGTACTTC. The chain recombines TRBV7-9 with TRBJ2-5, with a tentative D call TRBD2 (6 bases). This CDR3 has 16 amino acids. Trimming pared 3 bases from V and 4 bases from J, leaving 18 bases between. Germline CDR1 SEHNR, CDR2 FQNEAQ (reference sequence).

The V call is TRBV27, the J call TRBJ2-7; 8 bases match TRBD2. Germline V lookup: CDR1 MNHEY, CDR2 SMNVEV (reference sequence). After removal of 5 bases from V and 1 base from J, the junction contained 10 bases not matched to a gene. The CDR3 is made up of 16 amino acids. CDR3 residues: CASSPPVGRGSYEQYF. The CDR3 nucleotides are TGTGCCAGCAGTCCTCCGGTCGGGAGGGGTTCCTACGAGCAGTACTTC.

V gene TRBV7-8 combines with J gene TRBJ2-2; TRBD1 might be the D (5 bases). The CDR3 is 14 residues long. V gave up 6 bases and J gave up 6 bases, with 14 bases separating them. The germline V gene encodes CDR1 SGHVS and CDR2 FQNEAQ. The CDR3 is CASRKGQAAGELFF. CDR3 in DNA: TGTGCCAGCAGGAAAGGACAAGCCGCCGGGGAGCTGTTTTTT.

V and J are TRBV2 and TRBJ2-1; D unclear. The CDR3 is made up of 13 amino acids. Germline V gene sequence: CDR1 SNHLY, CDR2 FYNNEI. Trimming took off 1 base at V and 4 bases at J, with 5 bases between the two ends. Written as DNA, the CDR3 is TGTGCCAGCAGTGAAGGGGGTTACAATGAGCAGTTCTTC. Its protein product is CASSEGGYNEQFF.

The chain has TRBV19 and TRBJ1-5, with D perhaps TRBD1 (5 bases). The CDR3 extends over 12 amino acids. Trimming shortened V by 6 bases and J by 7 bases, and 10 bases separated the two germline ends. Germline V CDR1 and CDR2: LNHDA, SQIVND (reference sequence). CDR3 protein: CASSRDRQPQHF. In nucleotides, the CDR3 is TGTGCCAGTAGCAGGGACCGGCAGCCCCAGCATTTT.

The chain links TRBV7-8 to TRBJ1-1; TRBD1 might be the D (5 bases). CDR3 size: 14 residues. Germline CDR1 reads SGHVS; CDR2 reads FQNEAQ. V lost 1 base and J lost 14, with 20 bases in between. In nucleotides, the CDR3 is TGTGCCAGCAGCTTAGGTGTGGGGGGACGAAGAGCGTTCTTT. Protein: CASSLGVGGRRAFF.

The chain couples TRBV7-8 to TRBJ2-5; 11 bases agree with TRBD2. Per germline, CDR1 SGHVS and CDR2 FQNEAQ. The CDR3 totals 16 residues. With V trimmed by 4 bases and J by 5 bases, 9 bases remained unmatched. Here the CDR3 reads CASSSPTSGNLETQYF. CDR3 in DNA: TGTGCCAGCAGCTCTCCGACTAGCGGGAACCTTGAGACCCAGTACTTC. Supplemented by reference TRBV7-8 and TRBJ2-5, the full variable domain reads GAGVSQSPRYKVAKRGQDVALRCDPISGHVSLFWYQQALGQGPEFLTYFQNEAQLDKSGLPSDRFFAERPEGSVSTLKIQRTQQEDSAVYLCASSSPTSGNLETQYFGPGTRLLVL.

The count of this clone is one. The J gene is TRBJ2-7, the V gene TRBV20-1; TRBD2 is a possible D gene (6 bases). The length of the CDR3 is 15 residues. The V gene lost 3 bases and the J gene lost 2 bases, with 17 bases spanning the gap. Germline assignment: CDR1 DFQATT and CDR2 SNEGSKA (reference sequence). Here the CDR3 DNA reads TGCAGTGCTAGTCTGGGAGGCCCTCGGACCTACGAGCAGTACTTC. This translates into CSASLGGPRTYEQYF.

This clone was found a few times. CDR3 nucleotide sequence: TGCAGCGTTTTACAGCCGCTCTTTGGAAACACCATATATTTT. Translating gives CSVLQPLFGNTIYF. The chain uses TRBV29-1 and TRBJ1-3; D remains unclear. The V gene lost 5 bases and the J gene lost 3 bases, with 14 bases spanning the gap. The CDR3 is made up of 14 amino acids. The V gene's germline CDR1 is SQVTM and CDR2 ANQGSEA.

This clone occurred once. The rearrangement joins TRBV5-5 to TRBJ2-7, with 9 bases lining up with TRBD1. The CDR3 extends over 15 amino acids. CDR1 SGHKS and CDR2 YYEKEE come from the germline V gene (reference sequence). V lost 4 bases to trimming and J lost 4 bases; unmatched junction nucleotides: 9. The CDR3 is CASSIGQGWAYEQYF. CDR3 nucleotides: TGTGCCAGCAGCATCGGACAGGGGTGGGCGTACGAGCAGTACTTC.

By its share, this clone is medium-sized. Here the CDR3 reads CASSLRQPSGPRSWNEQFF. CDR3 nucleotides: TGTGCCAGCAGCTTAAGACAGCCTAGCGGGCCTCGTTCCTGGAATGAGCAGTTCTTC. V is TRBV7-9 and J is TRBJ2-1; TRBD2 agrees at 8 bases. This CDR3 is 19 amino acids long. CDR1 SEHNR and CDR2 FQNEAQ come from the germline V gene (reference sequence). J gave up 7 bases and V 2 bases, and 19 bases lay outside the gene matches.

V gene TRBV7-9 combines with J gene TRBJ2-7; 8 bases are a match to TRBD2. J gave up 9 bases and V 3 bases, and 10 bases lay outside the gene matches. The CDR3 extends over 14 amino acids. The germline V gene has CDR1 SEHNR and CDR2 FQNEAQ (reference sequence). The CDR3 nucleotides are TGTGCCAGCAGCTTCGACGGGAGGGGAACTGTGCAGTACTTC. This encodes CASSFDGRGTVQYF.

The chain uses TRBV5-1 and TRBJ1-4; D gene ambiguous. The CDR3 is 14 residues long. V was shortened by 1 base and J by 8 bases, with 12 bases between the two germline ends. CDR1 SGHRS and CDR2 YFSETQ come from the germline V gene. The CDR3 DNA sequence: TGCGCCAGCAGCTTGCTGCCGGGCGACGAAAAACTGTTTTTT. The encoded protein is CASSLLPGDEKLFF.

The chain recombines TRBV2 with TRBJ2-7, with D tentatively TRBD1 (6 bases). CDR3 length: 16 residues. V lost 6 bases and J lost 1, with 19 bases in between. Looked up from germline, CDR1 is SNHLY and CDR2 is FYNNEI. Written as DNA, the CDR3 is TGTGCCAGCAGGAAGGGTCATCGAGGGGGTTCCTACGAGCAGTACTTC. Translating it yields CASRKGHRGGSYEQYF.

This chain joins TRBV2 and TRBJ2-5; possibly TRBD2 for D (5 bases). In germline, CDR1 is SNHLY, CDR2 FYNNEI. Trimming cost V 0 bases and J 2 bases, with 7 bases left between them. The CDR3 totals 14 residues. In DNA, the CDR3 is TGTGCCAGCAGTGAAGCGCGGGTACAAGAGACCCAGTACTTC. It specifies CASSEARVQETQYF.

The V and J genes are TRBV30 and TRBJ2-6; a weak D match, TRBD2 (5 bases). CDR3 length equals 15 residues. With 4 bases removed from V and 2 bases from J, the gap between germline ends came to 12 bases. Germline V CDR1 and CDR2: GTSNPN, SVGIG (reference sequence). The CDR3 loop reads CAWNFGGAGANVLTF. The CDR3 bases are TGTGCCTGGAATTTCGGAGGTGCTGGGGCCAACGTCCTGACTTTC.